One and the same sample provided the 25 T cell receptor beta chains below, sequenced in a study of blood T cells in healthy people across ages. Then a second PCR, running roughly 6 to 12 cycles, was carried out with a sample-barcoded 5' primer and a J-beta primer mix. A single record per CDR3 protein comes from TCRdb applying MiXCR to the 5' RACE reads. The repertoire has hundreds of thousands of distinct CDR3 sequences, around half of them found once; the top ten carry 15% to 20%. Sequenced: blood. Source of these receptors: an elderly man in good health.

This clonotype has more than one count but fewer than ten. The V call is TRBV7-9, the J call TRBJ2-1; 11 nucleotides agree with TRBD2. The CDR3 runs to 15 residues. Germline V gene data show CDR1 as SEHNR and CDR2 as FQNEAQ (reference sequence). The J segment lost 5 bases and the V segment lost 7 bases, leaving 7 bases of the junction unmatched. CDR3 nucleotide sequence: TGTGCCAGCATCCTTAGACTAGCGGGACACAATGAGCAGTTCTTC. Protein: CASILRLAGHNEQFF.

The V gene is TRBV10-3, the J gene TRBJ2-3, with 10 bases identical to TRBD2. The ends lost 4 bases at V and 4 bases at J; junction bases unmatched: 5. Per the germline V gene, CDR1 is ENHRY and CDR2 is SYGVKD. The CDR3 has 15 amino acids. The CDR3 region has the DNA TGTGCCATCAGTGCAGCGGGAGGGCCCGCAGATACGCAGTATTTT. Amino acids: CAISAAGGPADTQYF.

The CDR3 spells CASSRQGLSGQPQHF. The CDR3 DNA is TGTGCCAGCAGCCGACAGGGTTTATCAGGGCAGCCCCAGCATTTT. The chain has TRBV7-2 and TRBJ1-5; 7 bases fit TRBD1. Losses at the gene ends were 5 bases for V and 7 bases for J; bases not matched to a gene: 11. From germline, CDR1 is SGHTA and CDR2 FQGNSA. The length of the CDR3 is 15 residues.

The chain couples TRBV10-2 to TRBJ2-5; the D is unclear. This CDR3 comprises 14 residues. V shed 8 bases and J shed 4 bases, with 17 bases lying between them. Germline assignment: CDR1 WSHSY and CDR2 SAAADI. As DNA, the CDR3 is TGCGCCAGCGGATTGACACTCTCCAGAGAGACCCAGTACTTC. Translation: CASGLTLSRETQYF.

The rearrangement joins TRBV29-1 to TRBJ1-2; no clear D gene. CDR3 length: 11 residues. V gave up 8 bases and J gave up 5 bases, with 12 bases separating them. Germline CDR1 SQVTM, CDR2 ANQGSEA. DNA of the CDR3: TGCAGCACCCGGACGGGTTATGGCTACACCTTC. It specifies CSTRTGYGYTF.

The chain carries TRBV7-2 and TRBJ2-2; 12 bases map to TRBD2. Looked up from germline, CDR1 is SGHTA and CDR2 is FQGNSA. Unmatched junction bases numbered 9, after V lost 5 bases and J lost 5 bases. This CDR3 is 17 amino acids long. The CDR3 sequence: CASSRGPLAGGTGELFF. Here the CDR3 DNA reads TGTGCCAGCAGCCGGGGTCCACTAGCGGGAGGAACCGGGGAGCTGTTTTTT.

This clonotype was counted many times. This chain links TRBV20-1 with TRBJ2-5; D not resolved. With 3 bases removed from V and 4 bases from J, the gap between germline ends came to 18 bases. The CDR3 contains 15 residues. The germline V gene has CDR1 DFQATT and CDR2 SNEGSKA (reference sequence). This CDR3 reads CSASGGRLPTETQYF. CDR3 nucleotide sequence: TGCAGTGCTAGTGGCGGCCGCCTACCGACAGAGACCCAGTACTTC.

In this sample, this clonotype turned up many times. The V and J genes are TRBV7-2 and TRBJ2-1; TRBD2 agrees at 10 bases. Germline CDR1 and CDR2: SGHTA and FQGNSA. The CDR3 contains 15 residues. Losses at the gene ends were 5 bases for V and 9 bases for J; bases not matched to a gene: 10. CDR3 loop: CASSQAGTSDGEQFF. DNA of the CDR3: TGTGCCAGCAGCCAAGCCGGGACTAGCGATGGTGAGCAGTTCTTC.

On this clonotype: One base away lies a much larger clone, so this may be a sequencing read error. The J gene is TRBJ1-2, the V gene TRBV7-6; 8 bases map to TRBD1. Trimming cost V 5 bases and J 9 bases; bases outside gene matches: 11. Germline V gene data show CDR1 as SGHVS and CDR2 as FNYEAQ. The CDR3 length is 14 residues. Written as DNA, the CDR3 is TGTGCCAGCAGCGTAGACGGGACAGGACTTAGCTACACCTTC. Its protein product is CASSVDGTGLSYTF.

The chain couples TRBV24-1 to TRBJ2-7; either TRBD1 or TRBD2 may fit D (5 bases each). Germline V gene sequence: CDR1 KGHDR, CDR2 SFDVKD. V shed 8 bases and J shed 2 bases, with 12 bases lying between them. The CDR3 length is 13 residues. The CDR3 coding sequence is TGTGCCACCACGTCCGAGGGGACCTACGAGCAGTACTTC. Translation: CATTSEGTYEQYF.

This clonotype was counted only a few times. V gene TRBV2 combines with J gene TRBJ2-2, with TRBD2 matching over 10 bases. Trimming removed 8 bases from V and 5 bases from J; junction bases left unmatched: 8. Looked up from germline, CDR1 is SNHLY and CDR2 is FYNNEI. This CDR3 has 15 residues. The CDR3, as DNA: TGTGCCAGCGCCGGGACTAGCGCTCGTACCGGGGAGCTGTTTTTT. Protein product: CASAGTSARTGELFF.

Concerning this clonotype: Possible read error: a much larger clone is one base away. The gene calls are TRBV21-1 and TRBJ2-7; no check of the table's D call, TRBD2, against the DNA was made. TRBV21-1 is a pseudogene locus. CDR3 length: 13 residues. DNA of the CDR3: TGTGCCAGCAGCGTAAGAGGGCAACTCGAGCAGTACTTC. Amino acid sequence: CASSVRGQLEQYF.

The V call is TRBV7-9, the J call TRBJ2-1; 9 nucleotides agree with TRBD2. Germline V lookup: CDR1 SEHNR, CDR2 FQNEAQ (reference sequence). The CDR3 consists of 15 residues. V shed 4 bases and J 5 bases; nucleotides not matched to a gene: 6. The DNA for the CDR3 is TGTGCCAGCAGCTCCGTTCTAGCGGGGAACAATGAGCAGTTCTTC. Encoded protein: CASSSVLAGNNEQFF.

This clonotype appeared a single time. The chain couples TRBV12-3 or TRBV12-4 to TRBJ2-5; D call uncertain. The V end lost 1 base, the J end lost 2 bases, and 8 bases lay between the germline ends. This CDR3 spans 14 amino acids. The DNA for the CDR3 is TGTGCCAGCAGTTTAGATCAGGTTCAAGAGACCCAGTACTTC. Translation: CASSLDQVQETQYF.

As for this clonotype: A much larger clone sits a single nucleotide away, making a read error possible. The chain is built from TRBV29-1 and TRBJ2-4, with 16 bases aligning to TRBD2. V was clipped by 6 bases and J by 13 bases; unmatched bases: 3. This CDR3 has 12 amino acids. Germline assignment: CDR1 SQVTM and CDR2 ANQGSEA. The CDR3 DNA reads TGCAGCGTGGGGACTAGCGGGAGGGAGCAGTACTTC. Amino acids: CSVGTSGREQYF.

This clonotype was found a few times. J is TRBJ2-3 and V is TRBV12-3 or TRBV12-4, with a weak D call TRBD1 (6 bases). The CDR3 covers 14 residues. Trimming removed 5 bases at V and 3 bases at J, with 12 bases between. Written as DNA, the CDR3 is TGTGCCAGCAGTGGTAGGGGGAGAACAGATACGCAGTATTTT. Encoded protein: CASSGRGRTDTQYF.

This clonotype was counted once. This chain uses TRBV9 with TRBJ2-2, with 8 positions matching TRBD2. Trimming took 4 bases from V and 7 from J; bases not matched to a gene: 9. The CDR3 is 15 residues long. Per the germline V gene, CDR1 is SGDLS and CDR2 is YYNGEE. The CDR3, as DNA: TGTGCCAGCAGCCCAATAGCGGGACTCAACGGGGAGCTGTTTTTT. Residues: CASSPIAGLNGELFF.

The chain joins TRBV20-1 to TRBJ1-1; D is possibly TRBD1 (6 bases). Germline CDR1 DFQATT, CDR2 SNEGSKA (reference sequence). The CDR3 covers 13 residues. V was trimmed by 5 bases and J by 8 bases, leaving 18 bases between them. CDR3 in DNA: TGCAGTGCTGCCAGGGGCGCTCCCGGGGAAGCTTTCTTT. This gives the protein CSAARGAPGEAFF.

V usage is TRBV10-3 and J usage is TRBJ2-5; no clear D. The DNA end is more similar to TRBJ2-7, so the J call may be wrong. The length of the CDR3 is 15 residues. From germline, CDR1 is ENHRY and CDR2 SYGVKD. The CDR3 bases are TGTGCCATCAGTGAGTCAACAGCAGACCCCTACGAGCAGTACTTC. It codes for CAISESTADPYEQYF.

This clonotype was observed a handful of times. The chain uses TRBV20-1 and TRBJ2-2, with 13 bases fitting TRBD2. With 1 base clipped from V and 4 bases from J, the junction kept 3 bases outside the gene matches. Germline V gene lookup returns CDR1 DFQATT and CDR2 SNEGSKA (reference sequence). This CDR3 spans 16 amino acids. The CDR3 is CSARAGLAGVTGELFF. DNA for the CDR3: TGCAGTGCTAGAGCCGGACTAGCGGGAGTCACCGGGGAGCTGTTTTTT.

This clonotype was found once. Given a much more abundant clone one base away, this may be a read error. The chain joins TRBV5-1 to TRBJ2-7; D might be TRBD1 (5 bases). The CDR3 is made up of 14 amino acids. The germline CDR1 and CDR2 sequences are SGHRS and YFSETQ. This CDR3 is CASGLVFQGDEQYF. DNA for the CDR3: TGCGCCAGCGGCTTGGTTTTCCAGGGTGACGAGCAGTACTTC.

This clonotype has more than one count but fewer than ten. Possible read error: a much larger clone is one base away. V and J are TRBV3-1 and TRBJ2-1; 7 bases fit TRBD2. TRBJ2-7 matches the DNA end more closely, so the J call is doubtful. The germline V gene has CDR1 LGHDT and CDR2 YNNKEL (reference sequence). The CDR3 is made up of 17 amino acids. The CDR3 bases are TGTGCCAGCAGCCAAGATTTGAGCGGGACCTCCTACAATGAGCAGTACTTC. Translating it yields CASSQDLSGTSYNEQYF.

This clonotype has just a few counts. The chain carries TRBV20-1 and TRBJ1-2; 12 bases map to TRBD1. The CDR3 is 14 amino acids. In germline, CDR1 is DFQATT, CDR2 SNEGSKA (reference sequence). V gave up 3 bases and J gave up 5 bases; unmatched junction bases: 4. This chain's CDR3 is CSASWDRGQYGYTF. DNA of the CDR3: TGCAGTGCTAGCTGGGACAGGGGGCAATATGGCTACACCTTC.

There are a few counts of this clonotype. The rearrangement uses TRBV7-3 and TRBJ2-3; D may be TRBD2 (6 bases). The germline V gene has CDR1 SGHTA and CDR2 FQGTGA. The CDR3 is 15 amino acids. The V end was cut by 4 bases, the J end by 2 bases, with 13 bases between. The CDR3 region is CASSSPGTSTDTQYF. CDR3 nucleotides: TGTGCCAGCAGCTCACCGGGGACTTCCACAGATACGCAGTATTTT. The entire variable domain, with the rest obtained from reference TRBV7-3 and TRBJ2-3, is as follows: GAGVSQTPSNKVTEKGKYVELRCDPISGHTALYWYRQSLGQGPEFLIYFQGTGAADDSGLPNDRFFAVRPEGSVSTLKIQRTERGDSAVYLCASSSPGTSTDTQYFGPGTRLTVL.

This rearrangement joins TRBV15 to TRBJ2-7, with D possibly matching TRBD1 (6 bases). The J call may be mistaken, given a closer DNA end match to TRBJ2-5. CDR3 length equals 15 residues. Germline lookup yields CDR1 LNHNV and CDR2 YYDKDF (reference sequence). CDR3 loop: CATSRAGALRETQYF. Here the CDR3 DNA reads TGTGCCACCAGCAGAGCAGGGGCGCTACGAGAGACCCAGTACTTC.